The 30 T cell receptor beta chains listed next were all sequenced from one sample in a study of T cell responses to AZD1222 COVID-19 vaccine (dated by TCRdb to 2020 to 2023). Library creation used the immunoSEQ multiplex PCR assay. TCRdb obtained this table from immuneACCESS and retained in-frame rearrangements with V and J assigned. These tables miss some clones; where compared with another copy, unresolved V genes account for less than half of the shortfall, and the remainder is unexplained. The sample data list 150,000 to 200,000 clones, and approximately 94% of these were observed just once. Of the sample, roughly 8.4% is held by the ten largest clones. This sample's time point label indicates: baseline before first vaccination. Sequenced here: peripheral blood, sampled on day 0 of AZD1222 vaccination. These receptors were collected from an adult in good health.

This chain links TRBV14 with TRBJ2-2, with TRBD2 as a possible D gene (6 bases). The CDR3 sequence is 19 residues long. Trimming took off 5 bases at V and 3 bases at J, with 25 bases between the two ends. CDR1 and CDR2 (germline): SGHDN, FVKESK. CDR3 region: CASSGGVGQIGGYTGELFF. DNA of the CDR3: TGTGCCAGCAGCGGTGGGGTTGGCCAGATCGGAGGGTACACCGGGGAGCTGTTTTTT.

This chain links TRBV5-5 with TRBJ1-1; TRBD1 matches at 9 bases. V trimming: 0 bases; J trimming: 5 bases; junction bases outside the gene matches: 14. Germline loops: CDR1 SGHKS, CDR2 YYEKEE (reference sequence). This CDR3 has 18 amino acids. The CDR3 DNA is TGTGCCAGCAGCTTGGAGGTGACAGGGGGGGTACTTCGGACTGAAGCTTTCTTT. Protein product: CASSLEVTGGVLRTEAFF.

This sequence joins TRBV6-6 and TRBJ2-2; 13 bases map to TRBD2. The CDR3 sequence is 18 residues long. Germline V gene data show CDR1 as MNHNY and CDR2 as SVGAGI (reference sequence). With V trimmed by 5 bases and J by 4 bases, 10 bases remained unmatched. CDR3 protein: CASSLTPGLAGVTGELFF. In DNA form, the CDR3 reads TGTGCCAGCAGTCTTACTCCTGGACTAGCGGGAGTCACCGGGGAGCTGTTTTTT.

The chain combines TRBV4-2 with TRBJ2-3, with 14 bases matching TRBD2. The CDR3 sequence is 16 residues long. V lost 5 bases and J lost 3; bases outside the gene matches: 4. Germline CDR1 reads LGHNA; CDR2 reads YNFKEQ. CDR3 bases: TGTGCCAGCAGCACCGGGACTAGCGGGAGTACAGATACGCAGTATTTT. It translates to CASSTGTSGSTDTQYF.

The rearrangement uses TRBV2 and TRBJ1-2; 7 nucleotides match TRBD1. The CDR3 loop spans 12 amino acids. Germline V lookup: CDR1 SNHLY, CDR2 FYNNEI. Trimming cost V 8 bases and J 4 bases; bases outside gene matches: 4. The CDR3 DNA sequence: TGTGCCAGCTCTGGACAGGTCTATGGCTACACCTTC. Protein: CASSGQVYGYTF.

The chain joins TRBV6-5 to TRBJ2-7; TRBD1 aligns across 7 bases. V trimming: 6 bases; J trimming: 1 base; junction bases outside the gene matches: 9. There are 15 residues in the CDR3. Germline V gives CDR1 MNHEY, CDR2 SVGAGI. The CDR3, as DNA: TGTGCCAGCAGACGGCGAGGGACAGAGTCCTACGAGCAGTACTTC. Translated, it gives CASRRRGTESYEQYF.

This chain joins TRBV28 and TRBJ2-7; 7 bases line up with TRBD2. The germline CDR1 and CDR2 sequences are MDHEN and SYDVKM. The CDR3 is 16 residues long. With V trimmed by 5 bases and J by 6 bases, 16 bases remained unmatched. Written as DNA, the CDR3 is TGTGCCAGCAGTCAAACGGGAGGAACAGGCCCTCTCGAGCAGTACTTC. It is translated as CASSQTGGTGPLEQYF. The full variable domain, with the rest looked up from reference TRBV28 and TRBJ2-7, is DVKVTQSSRYLVKRTGEKVFLECVQDMDHENMFWYRQDPGLGLRLIYFSYDVKMKEKGDIPEGYSVSREKKERFSLILESASTNQTSMYLCASSQTGGTGPLEQYFGPGTRLTVT.

This chain uses TRBV30 with TRBJ2-1, with D perhaps matching TRBD2 (5 bases). V lost 7 bases and J lost 2, with 6 bases in between. Germline CDR1 is GTSNPN and CDR2 is SVGIG (reference sequence). CDR3 size: 11 residues. Here the CDR3 reads CASRAYNEQFF. The CDR3 nucleotides read TGTGCCTCGAGGGCCTACAATGAGCAGTTCTTC.

The J gene is TRBJ1-3, the V gene TRBV7-8; a possible D gene is TRBD1 (6 bases). This CDR3 comprises 18 residues. CDR1 is SGHVS and CDR2 is FQNEAQ in the germline V gene. Trimming removed 5 bases from V and 3 bases from J, with 23 bases in between. The CDR3 loop is CASSPNHPGGAGGNTIYF. The CDR3 DNA sequence: TGTGCCAGCAGCCCCAACCACCCGGGGGGCGCAGGTGGAAACACCATATATTTT.

The chain is built from TRBV28 and TRBJ2-7, with D perhaps matching TRBD1 (5 bases). Deletions cut 5 bases from V and 7 bases from J, with 12 bases between. The CDR3 has 12 amino acids. CDR1 and CDR2 (germline): MDHEN, SYDVKM. This chain's CDR3 is CASSMDTQEQYF. The CDR3 nucleotides are TGTGCCAGCAGTATGGACACCCAGGAGCAGTACTTC.

The chain couples TRBV27 to TRBJ1-1; maybe TRBD1 (5 bases). The CDR3 consists of 15 residues. Per germline, CDR1 MNHEY and CDR2 SMNVEV (reference sequence). With 0 bases removed from V and 4 bases from J, the gap between germline ends came to 12 bases. The CDR3 protein is CASSLSTRGGTEAFF. The CDR3 nucleotides read TGTGCCAGCAGTTTATCGACGAGGGGAGGCACTGAAGCTTTCTTT.

This chain connects TRBV21-1 to TRBJ2-1; TRBD2 is taken as the D call from the table, unchecked against the DNA. TRBV21-1 counts as a pseudogene. This CDR3 is built from 17 residues. Here the CDR3 reads CASSKGSSLAGDNEQFF. CDR3 coding DNA: TGTGCCAGCAGCAAAGGAAGCAGCCTAGCGGGAGACAATGAGCAGTTCTTC.

V gene TRBV29-1 combines with J gene TRBJ2-7; tentatively, D is TRBD1 or TRBD2 (6 bases each). The CDR3 spans 12 residues. From germline, CDR1 is SQVTM and CDR2 ANQGSEA. The ends were cut back, 3 bases at V and 6 bases at J, with 12 bases in the middle. The CDR3 sequence is CSVDGGGREQYF. The CDR3 nucleotides read TGCAGCGTTGATGGTGGGGGGCGCGAGCAGTACTTC.

The chain links TRBV7-3 to TRBJ2-7; no definite D call. Trimming shortened V by 0 bases and J by 9 bases, and 9 bases separated the two germline ends. This CDR3 region has 12 residues. Germline-derived CDR1 and CDR2 are SGHTA and FQGTGA. DNA for the CDR3: TGTGCCAGCAGCTTAACCCCCCTAGGGCAGTACTTC. Translation: CASSLTPLGQYF.

The chain has TRBV28 and TRBJ2-3; D is ambiguous. The CDR3 has 18 residues. Trimming shortened V by 6 bases and J by 3 bases, and 25 bases separated the two germline ends. Germline-derived CDR1 and CDR2 are MDHEN and SYDVKM. The DNA of the CDR3 is TGTGCCAGCAGCAACCAAGGCTCGTGGAAGATTGGTACAGATACGCAGTATTTT. It yields the protein CASSNQGSWKIGTDTQYF.

This clone has just one count. This sequence joins TRBV3-1 (or the pseudogene TRBV3-2) and TRBJ2-1, with D hard to call. From germline, CDR1 is LGHDT and CDR2 YNNKEL (reference sequence). Trimming pared 1 base from V and 8 bases from J, leaving 12 bases between. This CDR3 comprises 14 residues. In DNA, the CDR3 is TGTGCCAGCAGCCAAGGTAGGCTACCTCATGAGCAGTTCTTC. This translates into CASSQGRLPHEQFF.

This clone was found once. The genes are TRBV10-3 and TRBJ2-1; a weak D match, TRBD2 (5 bases). V dropped 6 bases and J dropped 5 bases, with 11 bases sitting between them. This CDR3 has 13 amino acids. CDR1 and CDR2 (germline): ENHRY, SYGVKD. The CDR3 is CAIRVSADNEQFF. CDR3 nucleotides: TGTGCCATCAGAGTTAGCGCAGACAATGAGCAGTTCTTC.

The chain combines TRBV29-1 with TRBJ1-2; perhaps TRBD1 as D (6 bases). There are 14 residues in the CDR3. The V gene's germline CDR1 is SQVTM and CDR2 ANQGSEA. Trimming shortened V by 5 bases and J by 0 bases, and 13 bases separated the two germline ends. CDR3 bases: TGCAGCGTTCCGAGACAGGCAGCTAACTATGGCTACACCTTC. This gives the protein CSVPRQAANYGYTF.

The chain is built from TRBV30 and TRBJ1-1; D is unresolved. V was cut by 3 bases and J by 0 bases, with 8 bases left in between. Germline V gene lookup returns CDR1 GTSNPN and CDR2 SVGIG (reference sequence). This CDR3 is 13 amino acids long. The CDR3 reads CAWSPWVNTEAFF. Written as DNA, the CDR3 is TGTGCCTGGAGCCCTTGGGTGAACACTGAAGCTTTCTTT.

J is TRBJ2-1 and V is TRBV5-1, with no clear D. The CDR3 consists of 13 residues. Germline V gene sequence: CDR1 SGHRS, CDR2 YFSETQ. Trimming pared 6 bases from V and 3 bases from J, leaving 10 bases between. DNA for the CDR3: TGCGCCAGCATGGCGGAGATCTACAATGAGCAGTTCTTC. Translating it yields CASMAEIYNEQFF.

This sequence joins TRBV7-2 and TRBJ1-5; D remains ambiguous. Trimming left V 5 bases short and J 5 bases short, with 16 bases between. Germline CDR1 and CDR2: SGHTA and FQGNSA. This CDR3 has 15 amino acids. CDR3 DNA: TGTGCCAGCAGCCCGACTTCAAGCCTGGATCAGCCCCAGCATTTT. Protein: CASSPTSSLDQPQHF. Filled out from reference TRBV7-2 and TRBJ1-5, the complete variable domain reads GAGVSQSPSNKVTEKGKDVELRCDPISGHTALYWYRQSLGQGLEFLIYFQGNSAPDKSGLPSDRFSAERTGGSVSTLTIQRTQQEDSAVYLCASSPTSSLDQPQHFGDGTRLSIL.

V usage is TRBV5-3 and J usage is TRBJ2-7; D ambiguous. TRBV5-3 is flagged as an ORF with uncertain function. V was cut by 0 bases and J by 5 bases, with 6 bases left in between. There are 12 residues in the CDR3. The CDR3 coding sequence is TGTGCCAGAAGCTTGGTCAGAGACGAGCAGTACTTC. Translated, it gives CARSLVRDEQYF.

V gene TRBV29-1 combines with J gene TRBJ2-1, with 8 bases matching TRBD2. After removal of 4 bases from V and 2 bases from J, the junction contained 4 bases not matched to a gene. Germline V gene sequence: CDR1 SQVTM, CDR2 ANQGSEA. This CDR3 comprises 14 residues. CDR3 residues: CSVVAAGAYNEQFF. The DNA of the CDR3 is TGCAGCGTTGTGGCAGCGGGAGCCTACAATGAGCAGTTCTTC.

The chain uses TRBV10-1 and TRBJ1-2, with unresolved D. Trimming left V 7 bases short and J 2 bases short, with 20 bases between. This CDR3 is built from 16 residues. Germline V gene lookup returns CDR1 WNHNN and CDR2 SYGVQD (reference sequence). The CDR3 is CASITSGPDLNYGYTF. Here the CDR3 DNA reads TGCGCCAGCATTACTTCCGGGCCCGATTTGAACTATGGCTACACCTTC.

The genes are TRBV19 and TRBJ1-5; D possibly corresponds to TRBD1 (5 bases). The CDR3 runs to 18 residues. Germline V gene lookup returns CDR1 LNHDA and CDR2 SQIVND (reference sequence). Between the trimmed V and J ends, which lost 1 base and 0 bases, there was a span of 16 bases. CDR3 amino acids: CASSIAMGGAYSNQPQHF. DNA of the CDR3: TGTGCCAGTAGTATAGCTATGGGGGGAGCATATAGCAATCAGCCCCAGCATTTT.

The chain links TRBV2 to TRBJ1-6; D is possibly TRBD1 (5 bases). The CDR3 is 14 amino acids. V was trimmed by 7 bases and J by 8 bases, leaving 15 bases between them. CDR1 and CDR2 from the germline V gene are SNHLY and FYNNEI. The DNA for the CDR3 is TGTGCCAGCATACGCACGGCAGGGCATTCACCCCTCCACTTT. This translates into CASIRTAGHSPLHF.

The chain has TRBV12-5 and TRBJ1-1; tentatively, D is TRBD1 (6 bases). The length of the CDR3 is 17 residues. Trimming left V 0 bases short and J 0 bases short, with 14 bases between. Looked up from germline, CDR1 is LGHNT and CDR2 is FRNRAP. CDR3 sequence (DNA): TGTGCTAGTGGTTTGGTAGGAGGGGGACTTTTGAACACTGAAGCTTTCTTT. Protein: CASGLVGGGLLNTEAFF.

This clone was seen only a few times. This chain uses TRBV6-2 or TRBV6-3 with TRBJ2-1; 11 bases line up with TRBD2. The trim removed 5 bases at V and 4 bases at J, leaving 7 bases unmatched. Germline V gives CDR1 MNHEY, CDR2 SVGEGT. This CDR3 has 16 amino acids. The CDR3 DNA is TGTGCCAGCAGTGACCCCGGGACTAGCGGTTACAATGAGCAGTTCTTC. As protein: CASSDPGTSGYNEQFF.

The chain employs TRBV7-9 and TRBJ1-6; D remains unclear. CDR1 SEHNR and CDR2 FQNEAQ come from the germline V gene (reference sequence). This CDR3 region has 12 residues. V was cut by 4 bases and J by 10 bases, with 8 bases left in between. The CDR3 DNA is TGTGCCAGCAGCTCGCCTGAATCACCCCTCCACTTT. Translating gives CASSSPESPLHF.

This clone was seen more than once but under ten times. The V and J genes are TRBV28 and TRBJ2-7, with D tentatively TRBD1 or TRBD2 (5 bases each). CDR3 length: 12 amino acids. Trimming removed 3 bases at V and 6 bases at J, with 9 bases between. CDR1 is MDHEN and CDR2 is SYDVKM in the germline V gene. The CDR3 DNA reads as TGTGCCAGCAGTTTGGGGGTCGGCGAGCAGTACTTC. Amino acids: CASSLGVGEQYF.